These T cell receptor beta chains were read from a single sample in a study of CD8 T cells in ankylosing spondylitis. Each CDR3 protein is one row after TCRdb ran MiXCR on the 5' RACE reads. In the table there are around 220,000 distinct CDR3 sequences, 10% to 13% of which are singletons. The source material was blood, either unsorted or a sorted T cell fraction (not recorded which). These TCRs come from a male donor with ankylosing spondylitis or in good health (not recorded which). CDR3s include the opening cysteine and the closing phenylalanine or tryptophan. A D gene is named only where the DNA matches it firmly. Only some rows state a clone size, as once, few, many or a class for expanded clones.

J: TRBJ2-1; V: TRBV6-1; size: many; D: NA; CDR3: CASTELTRGDPYNEQFF; DNA: TGTGCCAGCACCGAACTCACTAGGGGTGACCCCTACAATGAGCAGTTCTTC
J: TRBJ2-7; V: TRBV6-1; size: few; D: TRBD2; CDR3: CASSPTSGSYEQYF; DNA: TGTGCCAGCAGTCCCACTAGCGGCTCCTACGAGCAGTACTTC
J: TRBJ2-7; V: TRBV9; size: many; D: TRBD2; CDR3: CASSVGRGDNYEQYF; DNA: TGTGCCAGCAGCGTGGGGCGGGGGGACAACTACGAGCAGTACTTC
J: TRBJ2-7; V: TRBV3-1; size: many; D: NA; CDR3: CASSQEPRTVQYF; DNA: TGTGCCAGCAGCCAAGAACCCAGGACAGTTCAGTACTTC
J: TRBJ2-1; V: TRBV19; size: many; D: NA; CDR3: CASSMGSGVNEQFF; DNA: TGTGCCAGTAGTATGGGATCAGGGGTAAATGAGCAGTTCTTC
J: TRBJ1-3; V: TRBV15; size: NA; D: NA; CDR3: CATSPWEGSGNTIYF; DNA: TGTGCCACCAGTCCATGGGAGGGCTCTGGAAACACCATATATTTT
J: TRBJ2-7; V: TRBV20-1; size: many; D: NA; CDR3: CSARRQGLYEQYF; DNA: TGCAGTGCTAGACGACAGGGACTCTACGAGCAGTACTTC
J: TRBJ2-7; V: TRBV30; size: few; D: TRBD1; CDR3: CAWTPGGQAPSYF; DNA: TGTGCCTGGACACCAGGGGGCCAGGCACCTTCGTACTTC
J: TRBJ2-2; V: TRBV7-3; size: few; D: TRBD1; CDR3: CASRIGTGNTGELFF; DNA: TGTGCCAGCAGAATCGGGACAGGCAACACCGGGGAGCTGTTTTTT
J: TRBJ1-5; V: TRBV20-1; size: many; D: NA; CDR3: CSAPTPIGGNQPQHF; DNA: TGCAGTGCTCCCACGCCTATCGGAGGCAATCAGCCCCAGCATTTT
J: TRBJ2-5; V: TRBV11-2; size: few; D: NA; CDR3: CASSPQQQETQYF; DNA: TGTGCCAGCAGCCCCCAGCAACAAGAGACCCAGTACTTC
J: TRBJ1-6; V: TRBV7-9; size: many; D: NA; CDR3: CASSLGESPLHF; DNA: TGTGCCAGCAGCTTAGGGGAGTCACCCCTCCACTTT
J: TRBJ2-1; V: TRBV29-1; size: few; D: NA; CDR3: CSVPDYQQFF; DNA: TGCAGCGTGCCGGACTACCAGCAGTTCTTC
J: TRBJ1-5; V: TRBV7-2; size: few; D: NA; CDR3: CASSPGLGNQPQHF; DNA: TGTGCCAGCAGCCCAGGGCTTGGAAATCAGCCCCAGCATTTT
J: TRBJ2-1; V: TRBV7-8; size: NA; D: TRBD2; CDR3: CASSQGLAGFNNEQFF; DNA: TGTGCCAGCAGCCAGGGGCTAGCGGGGTTTAACAATGAGCAGTTCTTC
J: TRBJ2-7; V: TRBV5-1; size: many; D: NA; CDR3: CASSLGGSGEQYF; DNA: TGCGCCAGCAGCTTGGGAGGGTCGGGCGAGCAGTACTTC
J: TRBJ2-2; V: TRBV7-2; size: NA; D: NA; CDR3: CASSWDGATGELFF; DNA: TGTGCCAGCAGCTGGGATGGGGCCACGGGGGAGCTGTTTTTT
J: TRBJ2-7; V: TRBV12-3/TRBV12-4; size: many; D: TRBD1; CDR3: CASSPPRGTGLYEQYF; DNA: TGTGCCAGCAGTCCGCCCCGGGGGACAGGGCTTTACGAGCAGTACTTC
J: TRBJ1-1; V: TRBV12-3/TRBV12-4; size: few; D: NA; CDR3: CASSFPPDRKNTEAFF; DNA: TGTGCCAGCAGCTTCCCTCCCGACAGGAAGAACACTGAAGCTTTCTTT
J: TRBJ2-5; V: TRBV27; size: NA; D: NA; CDR3: CASGLGTQETQYF; DNA: TGTGCCAGCGGCCTCGGTACCCAAGAGACCCAGTACTTC
J: TRBJ1-2; V: TRBV7-2; size: many; D: NA; CDR3: CASRPSGGSTWGYTF; DNA: TGTGCCAGCAGACCGAGTGGGGGGTCAACGTGGGGCTACACCTTC
J: TRBJ1-4; V: TRBV9; size: few; D: NA; CDR3: CASSVEGAPRGEKLFF; DNA: TGTGCCAGCAGCGTAGAAGGGGCCCCGAGGGGTGAAAAACTGTTTTTT
J: TRBJ2-7; V: TRBV3-1; size: NA; D: TRBD1; CDR3: CASTGDSYEQYF; DNA: TGTGCCAGCACCGGGGACAGCTACGAGCAGTACTTC
J: TRBJ2-3; V: TRBV15; size: many; D: NA; CDR3: CATTSGGIGDTQYF; DNA: TGTGCCACCACAAGTGGAGGGATCGGAGATACGCAGTATTTT
J: TRBJ2-5; V: TRBV5-1; size: NA; D: NA; CDR3: CASSLMGSETQYF; DNA: TGCGCCAGCAGCTTAATGGGGTCAGAGACCCAGTACTTC
J: TRBJ2-1; V: TRBV9; size: many; D: NA; CDR3: CASSVDQYNEQFF; DNA: TGTGCCAGCAGCGTAGACCAATACAATGAGCAGTTCTTC
J: TRBJ1-5; V: TRBV12-3/TRBV12-4; size: many; D: TRBD1; CDR3: CASRRLGQGDQPQHF; DNA: TGTGCCAGCAGGCGGCTAGGACAGGGCGATCAGCCCCAGCATTTT
J: TRBJ1-2; V: TRBV12-3/TRBV12-4; size: many; D: NA; CDR3: CASSLNAGDGYTF; DNA: TGTGCCAGCAGTTTAAACGCAGGGGATGGCTACACCTTC
J: TRBJ2-3; V: TRBV5-1; size: few; D: TRBD2; CDR3: CASSVRLAGVLSTDTQYF; DNA: TGCGCCAGCAGCGTCCGACTAGCGGGGGTCTTGAGCACAGATACGCAGTATTTT
J: TRBJ1-2; V: TRBV12-3/TRBV12-4; size: NA; D: NA; CDR3: CASSSSGTYGYTF; DNA: TGTGCCAGCAGTTCTAGTGGGACCTATGGCTACACCTTC
J: TRBJ2-2; V: TRBV20-1; size: many; D: NA; CDR3: CSASPGATGELFF; DNA: TGCAGTGCCTCTCCCGGGGCTACCGGGGAGCTGTTTTTT
J: TRBJ1-1; V: TRBV5-1; size: many; D: NA; CDR3: CASSLAGKDTEAFF; DNA: TGCGCCAGCAGCTTGGCAGGGAAGGACACTGAAGCTTTCTTT
J: TRBJ2-1; V: TRBV28; size: few; D: TRBD2; CDR3: CASSFALAGAGEQFF; DNA: TGTGCCAGCAGTTTCGCCCTAGCGGGGGCAGGGGAGCAGTTCTTC
J: TRBJ1-2; V: TRBV28; size: NA; D: TRBD1; CDR3: CASSPPRAGTGQNGYTF; DNA: TGTGCCAGCAGTCCACCAAGGGCCGGGACAGGTCAAAATGGCTACACCTTC
J: TRBJ2-7; V: TRBV29-1; size: NA; D: TRBD1; CDR3: CSVSETGAYEQYF; DNA: TGCAGCGTTTCGGAAACAGGGGCCTACGAGCAGTACTTC
J: TRBJ2-2; V: TRBV5-1; size: few; D: NA; CDR3: CASSRGEAGELFF; DNA: TGCGCCAGTTCTCGAGGGGAGGCCGGGGAGCTGTTTTTT
J: TRBJ1-1; V: TRBV24-1; size: few; D: NA; CDR3: CATRGSLNTEAFF; DNA: TGTGCCACCAGAGGCAGTTTGAACACTGAAGCTTTCTTT
J: TRBJ1-2; V: TRBV28; size: many; D: NA; CDR3: CASTSDPERGYTF; DNA: TGTGCCAGCACCTCGGACCCCGAGAGAGGCTACACCTTC
J: TRBJ2-5; V: TRBV5-1; size: few; D: NA; CDR3: CASSLANPETQYF; DNA: TGCGCCAGCAGCTTGGCCAACCCAGAGACCCAGTACTTC
J: TRBJ2-1; V: TRBV3-1; size: NA; D: TRBD1; CDR3: CASSYRDRGPSMGNEQFF; DNA: TGTGCCAGCAGCTACCGGGACAGGGGGCCTTCCATGGGCAATGAGCAGTTCTTC
J: TRBJ2-3; V: TRBV20-1; size: many; D: NA; CDR3: CSAGGTDTQYF; DNA: TGCAGTGCCGGGGGCACAGATACGCAGTATTTT
J: TRBJ2-1; V: TRBV24-1; size: many; D: TRBD1; CDR3: CATSDFDNRGAQFF; DNA: TGTGCCACCAGTGATTTTGACAACAGGGGGGCGCAGTTCTTC
J: TRBJ2-7; V: TRBV5-6; size: many; D: NA; CDR3: CASSFDSRDEQYF; DNA: TGTGCCAGCAGCTTCGACAGCAGGGACGAGCAGTACTTC
J: TRBJ2-7; V: TRBV12-3/TRBV12-4; size: few; D: NA; CDR3: CASSLAGGALSYEQYF; DNA: TGTGCCAGCAGTTTAGCAGGGGGTGCGTTGAGCTACGAGCAGTACTTC
J: TRBJ1-5; V: TRBV24-1; size: many; D: NA; CDR3: CATSGGRTGEQPQHF; DNA: TGTGCCACCTCAGGAGGACGGACGGGGGAACAGCCCCAGCATTTT
J: TRBJ2-5; V: TRBV2; size: many; D: TRBD1; CDR3: CASTTQGAGETQYF; DNA: TGTGCCAGCACCACTCAGGGGGCTGGGGAGACCCAGTACTTC
J: TRBJ1-2; V: TRBV7-2; size: many; D: TRBD1; CDR3: CASNQQGNYGYTF; DNA: TGTGCCAGCAACCAACAGGGGAACTATGGCTACACCTTC
J: TRBJ1-6; V: TRBV7-2; size: many; D: NA; CDR3: CASSLSTGSDSPLHF; DNA: TGTGCCAGCAGCTTAAGTACAGGGTCGGATTCACCCCTCCACTTT
J: TRBJ2-7; V: TRBV12-3/TRBV12-4; size: many; D: NA; CDR3: CASSRAWEQYF; DNA: TGTGCCAGCAGCAGGGCTTGGGAGCAGTACTTC
J: TRBJ2-7; V: TRBV5-1; size: many; D: TRBD1; CDR3: CASSLGQGYNEQYF; DNA: TGCGCCAGCAGCTTGGGACAGGGATATAACGAGCAGTACTTC
J: TRBJ2-5; V: TRBV20-1; size: many; D: NA; CDR3: CSARLTQGKETQYF; DNA: TGCAGTGCTAGGCTAACACAGGGCAAAGAGACCCAGTACTTC
J: TRBJ2-7; V: TRBV6-1; size: many; D: NA; CDR3: CASSPDTGPSSYEQYF; DNA: TGTGCCAGCAGCCCCGATACAGGGCCCAGCTCCTACGAGCAGTACTTC
J: TRBJ1-5; V: TRBV18; size: NA; D: NA; CDR3: CASSRIPGPLEPQHF; DNA: TGTGCCAGCTCACGAATTCCAGGGCCCCTGGAGCCCCAGCATTTT
J: TRBJ2-7; V: TRBV20-1; size: many; D: TRBD1; CDR3: CSAPLRTGVPYEQYF; DNA: TGCAGTGCTCCCCTCCGGACAGGGGTCCCCTACGAGCAGTACTTC
J: TRBJ2-5; V: TRBV20-1; size: many; D: TRBD1; CDR3: CSAKRQGIQETQYF; DNA: TGCAGTGCTAAACGACAGGGGATCCAAGAGACCCAGTACTTC
J: TRBJ2-1; V: TRBV5-4; size: NA; D: NA; CDR3: CASSINWGQIVNEQFF; DNA: TGTGCCAGCAGCATCAATTGGGGACAAATCGTCAATGAGCAGTTCTTC
J: TRBJ2-3; V: TRBV24-1; size: few; D: NA; CDR3: CATSHLGQGSTDTQYF; DNA: TGTGCCACCAGCCACCTCGGGCAGGGAAGCACAGATACGCAGTATTTT
J: TRBJ2-4; V: TRBV20-1; size: many; D: NA; CDR3: CSAPGGGQNIQYF; DNA: TGCAGTGCCCCAGGGGGGGGCCAAAACATTCAGTACTTC